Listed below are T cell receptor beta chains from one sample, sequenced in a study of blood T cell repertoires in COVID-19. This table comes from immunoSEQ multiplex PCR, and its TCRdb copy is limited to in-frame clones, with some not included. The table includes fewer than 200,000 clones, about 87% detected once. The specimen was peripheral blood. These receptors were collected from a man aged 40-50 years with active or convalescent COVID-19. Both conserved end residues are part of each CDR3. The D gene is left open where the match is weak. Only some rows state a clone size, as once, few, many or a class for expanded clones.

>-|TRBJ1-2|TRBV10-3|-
TGTGCCATCAGTGAGAGAGTCGCAGAGGGTGGCTACACCTTC
CAISERVAEGGYTF
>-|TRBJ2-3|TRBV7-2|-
TGTGCCAGCAGCTTGTCCTTTTTGGGGGAGGAAGATACGCAGTATTTT
CASSLSFLGEEDTQYF
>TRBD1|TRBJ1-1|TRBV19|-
TGTGCCAGTAAGGGGACAGGGGGCGTCGCTGAAGCTTTCTTT
CASKGTGGVAEAFF
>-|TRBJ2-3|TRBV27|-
TGTGCCAGAAAACAGGAAGGACCCGATACGCAGTATTTT
CARKQEGPDTQYF
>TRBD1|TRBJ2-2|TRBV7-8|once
TGTGCCAGCAGCCCGAGGACAGGGGACACCGGGGAGCTGTTTTTT
CASSPRTGDTGELFF
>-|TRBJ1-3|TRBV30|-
TGTGCCTGGAGTGTAATTGGGGGCCGGGGAGGAAACACCATATATTTT
CAWSVIGGRGGNTIYF
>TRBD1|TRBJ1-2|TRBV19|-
TGTGCCACCACCCTCGGAGCAGGGGGGAACTATGGCTACACCTTC
CATTLGAGGNYGYTF
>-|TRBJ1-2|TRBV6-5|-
TGTGCCAGCAGTAGATCCCCCAAGAGTACCTATGGCTACACCTTC
CASSRSPKSTYGYTF
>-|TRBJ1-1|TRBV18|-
TGTGCCAGCTCACCACCGGGGAGGATGGGGGACACTGAAGCTTTCTTT
CASSPPGRMGDTEAFF
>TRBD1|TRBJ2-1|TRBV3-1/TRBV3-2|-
TGTGCCAGCAGCCGCCCGGGACAGGGAAACTACAATGAGCAGTTCTTC
CASSRPGQGNYNEQFF
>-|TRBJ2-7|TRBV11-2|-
TGTGCCAGCAGCTTGGGTCACCCGAGGGCGCATCGAACCGAGCAGTACTTC
CASSLGHPRAHRTEQYF
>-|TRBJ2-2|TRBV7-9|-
TGTGCCAGCACCTCCCCGAAGACGGGGCAGGGGTACACCGGGGAGCTGTTTTTT
CASTSPKTGQGYTGELFF
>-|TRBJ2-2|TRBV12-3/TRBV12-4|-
TGTGCCAGCAGTTTAAAGGGGCCCGGGGAGCTGTTTTTT
CASSLKGPGELFF
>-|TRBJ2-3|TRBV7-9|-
TGTGCCGGGAGGCGGGGTGGGGATACGCAGTATTTT
CAGRRGGDTQYF
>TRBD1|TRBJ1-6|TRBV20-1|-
TGCAGTGCAAGTGACAGGGGGAGGCCTAATTCACCCCTCCACTTT
CSASDRGRPNSPLHF
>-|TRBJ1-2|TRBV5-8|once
TGTGCCAGCCGACTCCCTACTGGCGGGGCCGGCCACTATGGCTACACCTTC
CASRLPTGGAGHYGYTF
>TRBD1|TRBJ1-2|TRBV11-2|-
TGTGCCAGCAGCCTGACCGGGACAGGGTCCCGGTATGGCTACACCTTC
CASSLTGTGSRYGYTF
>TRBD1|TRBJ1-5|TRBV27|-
TGTGCCATCTCCAGGGGGCCAGGGCAGCCCCAGCATTTT
CAISRGPGQPQHF
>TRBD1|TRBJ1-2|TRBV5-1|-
TGCGCCAGCAGCTTGGTCATACGGCAGGGGGCTGATGGCTACACCTTC
CASSLVIRQGADGYTF
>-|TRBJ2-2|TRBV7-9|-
TGTGCCAGCAGCTCACACGGGGTGGTAGCTGGGGAGCTGTTTTTT
CASSSHGVVAGELFF
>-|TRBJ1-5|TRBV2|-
TGTGCCAGCAGTGAGGGCCAGCTCAATCAGCCCCAGCATTTT
CASSEGQLNQPQHF
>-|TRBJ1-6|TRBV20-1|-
TGCAGTGCTAGTACAAGCTCCTATAATTCACCCCTCCACTTT
CSASTSSYNSPLHF
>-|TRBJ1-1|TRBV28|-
TGTGCCAGCATAGAGGCAAGACTCATGAACACTGAAGCTTTCTTT
CASIEARLMNTEAFF
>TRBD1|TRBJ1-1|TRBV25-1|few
TGTGCCAGCACGCTGACAGGGGGCACTGAAGCTTTCTTT
CASTLTGGTEAFF
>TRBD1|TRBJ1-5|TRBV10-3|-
TGTGCCATCAAGGCAGGGGGCGATGAGCCCCAGCATTTT
CAIKAGGDEPQHF
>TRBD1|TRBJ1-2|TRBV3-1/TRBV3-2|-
TGTGCCAGCAGCCAACGAGTCGGACAGGAGTGTGGCTACACCTTC
CASSQRVGQECGYTF
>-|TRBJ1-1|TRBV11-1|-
TGTGCCAGCAGCTTACGAGACATAGGCACTGAAGCTTTCTTT
CASSLRDIGTEAFF
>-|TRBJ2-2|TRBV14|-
TGTGCCAGCAGCCAAGATTCATGGGTTGCAGGTGACACCGGGGAGCTGTTTTTT
CASSQDSWVAGDTGELFF
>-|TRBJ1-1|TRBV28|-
TGTGCCAGCAGTTCGATATTGACAGCACCGAACACTGAAGCTTTCTTT
CASSSILTAPNTEAFF
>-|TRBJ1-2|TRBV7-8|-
TGTGCCAGCAGCGGCGCAGGGGCCTATGGCTACACCTTC
CASSGAGAYGYTF
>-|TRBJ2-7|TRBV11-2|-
TGTGCCAGCAGCTTACAACCCCACTCGTCCTACGAGCAGTACTTC
CASSLQPHSSYEQYF
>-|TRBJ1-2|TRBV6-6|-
TGTGCCAGCACGGTTAACTATGGCTACACCTTC
CASTVNYGYTF
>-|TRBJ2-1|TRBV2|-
TGTGCCAGCGTGGCGCGGGGGCCTGGTAATGAGCAGTTCTTC
CASVARGPGNEQFF
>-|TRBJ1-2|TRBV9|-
TGTGCCAGCAGCGTAGGTAACGGTTTGAGCTATGGCTACACCTTC
CASSVGNGLSYGYTF
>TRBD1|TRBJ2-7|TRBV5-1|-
TGCGCCAGCAGCTTGGTCACGGGACAGGGGGGCGAGCAGTACTTC
CASSLVTGQGGEQYF
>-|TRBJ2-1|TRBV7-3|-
TGTGCCAGCAGCGCGGGACTCAAGGGGCTCTACAATGAGCAGTTCTTC
CASSAGLKGLYNEQFF
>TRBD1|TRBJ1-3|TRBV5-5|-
TGTGCCAGCAGCTTAAGCAGGGACAGCTCTGGAAACACCATATATTTT
CASSLSRDSSGNTIYF
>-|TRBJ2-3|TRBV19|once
TGTGCCAGTAGTTTGAGCTTGAGCGACACAGATACGCAGTATTTT
CASSLSLSDTDTQYF
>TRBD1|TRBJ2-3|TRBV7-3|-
TGTGCCAGCAGCTTAGGGACAGAGACGCAGTATTTT
CASSLGTETQYF
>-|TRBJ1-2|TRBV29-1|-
TGCAGCGTCGCAGTCGCTAACTATGGCTACACCTTC
CSVAVANYGYTF
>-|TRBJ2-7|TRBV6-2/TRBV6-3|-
TGTGCCAGCAGTTACCGACTGGGGGCTGCCTACGAGCAGTACTTC
CASSYRLGAAYEQYF
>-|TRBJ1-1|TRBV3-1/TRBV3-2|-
TGTGCCAGCAGCCTGTCAACCAGGTACAAGACTGAAGCTTTCTTT
CASSLSTRYKTEAFF
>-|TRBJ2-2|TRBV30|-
TGTGCCTGGAGTTGGCAGGGAGGCACCGGGGAGCTGTTTTTT
CAWSWQGGTGELFF
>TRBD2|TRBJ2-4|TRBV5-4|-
TGTGCCAGCAGGACCGGGGGGGACGGACAGAACATTCAGTACTTC
CASRTGGDGQNIQYF
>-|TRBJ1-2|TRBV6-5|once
TGTGCCAGCAGTCCCACGCGGAGCGGCTATGGCTACACCTTC
CASSPTRSGYGYTF
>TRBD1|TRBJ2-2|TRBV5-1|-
TGCGCCAGCAGCTTCGGGGACAGGGGGTACACCGGGGAGCTGTTTTTT
CASSFGDRGYTGELFF
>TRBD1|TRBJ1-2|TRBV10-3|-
TGTGCCATCACTTACGGGACAGGCAACTATGGCTACACCTTC
CAITYGTGNYGYTF
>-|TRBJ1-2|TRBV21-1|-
TGTGCCAGCACCCCGGTGGAGATTACTAACTATGGCTACACCTTC
CASTPVEITNYGYTF
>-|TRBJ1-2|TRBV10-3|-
TGTGCCAATAGTGCGGACAGCTATGGCTACACCTTC
CANSADSYGYTF
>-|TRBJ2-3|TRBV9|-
TGTGCCAGCAGCGTAGCGCCTAAAAGCACAGATACGCAGTATTTT
CASSVAPKSTDTQYF
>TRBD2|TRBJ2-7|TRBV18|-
TGTGCCAGCTCACGGACTAGCGGGGGGGCCGCTTACGCCGACGAGCAGTACTTC
CASSRTSGGAAYADEQYF